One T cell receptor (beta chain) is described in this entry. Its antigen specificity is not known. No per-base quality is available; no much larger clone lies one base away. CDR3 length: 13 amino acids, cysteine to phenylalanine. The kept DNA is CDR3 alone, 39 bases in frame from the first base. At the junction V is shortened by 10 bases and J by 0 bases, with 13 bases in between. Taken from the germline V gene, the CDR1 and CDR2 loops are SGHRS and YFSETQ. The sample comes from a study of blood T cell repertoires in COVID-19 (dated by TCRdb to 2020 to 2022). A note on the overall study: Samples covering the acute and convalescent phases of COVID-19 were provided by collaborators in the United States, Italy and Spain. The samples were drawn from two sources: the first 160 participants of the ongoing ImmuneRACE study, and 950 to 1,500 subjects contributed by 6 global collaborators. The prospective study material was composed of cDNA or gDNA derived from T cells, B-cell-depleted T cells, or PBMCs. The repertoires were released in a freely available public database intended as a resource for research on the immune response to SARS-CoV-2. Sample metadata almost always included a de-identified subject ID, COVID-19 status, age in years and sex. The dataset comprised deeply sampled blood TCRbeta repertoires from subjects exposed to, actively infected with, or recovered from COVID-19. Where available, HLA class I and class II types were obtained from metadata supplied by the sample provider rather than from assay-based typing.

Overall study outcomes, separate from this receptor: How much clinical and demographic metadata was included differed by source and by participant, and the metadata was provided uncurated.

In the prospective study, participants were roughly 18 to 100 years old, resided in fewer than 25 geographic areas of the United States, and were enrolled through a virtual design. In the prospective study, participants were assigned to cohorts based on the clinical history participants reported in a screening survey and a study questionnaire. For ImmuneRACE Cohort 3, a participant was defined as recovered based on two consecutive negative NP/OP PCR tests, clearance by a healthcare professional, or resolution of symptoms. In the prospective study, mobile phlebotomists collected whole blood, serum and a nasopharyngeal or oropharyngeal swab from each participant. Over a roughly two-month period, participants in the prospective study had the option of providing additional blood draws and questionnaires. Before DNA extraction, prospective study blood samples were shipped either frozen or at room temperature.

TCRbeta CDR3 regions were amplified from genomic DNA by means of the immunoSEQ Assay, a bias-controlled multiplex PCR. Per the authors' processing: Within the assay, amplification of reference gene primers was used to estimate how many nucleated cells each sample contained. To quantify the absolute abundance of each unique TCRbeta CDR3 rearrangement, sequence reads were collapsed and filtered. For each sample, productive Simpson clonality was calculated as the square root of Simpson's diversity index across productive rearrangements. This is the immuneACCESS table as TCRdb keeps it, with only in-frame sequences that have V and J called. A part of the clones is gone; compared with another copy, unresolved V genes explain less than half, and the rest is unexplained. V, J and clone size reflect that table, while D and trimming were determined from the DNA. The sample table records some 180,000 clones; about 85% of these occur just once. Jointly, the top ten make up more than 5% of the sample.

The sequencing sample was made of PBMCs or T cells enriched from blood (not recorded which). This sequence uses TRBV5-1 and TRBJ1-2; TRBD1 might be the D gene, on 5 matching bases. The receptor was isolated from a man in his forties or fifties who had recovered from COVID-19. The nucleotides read TGCGCCGACCTTGTGGACACTAACTATGGCTACACCTTC. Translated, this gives CADLVDTNYGYTF. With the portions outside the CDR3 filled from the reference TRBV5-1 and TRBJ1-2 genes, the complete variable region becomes KAGVTQTPRYLIKTRGQQVTLSCSPISGHRSVSWYQQTPGQGLQFLFEYFSETQRNKGNFPGRFSGRQFSNSRSEMNVSTLELGDSALYLCADLVDTNYGYTFGSGTRLTVV.